The rows below give T cell receptor beta chains drawn from one sample of a study of cytomegalovirus exposure and HLA in healthy donors. Data came from immunoSEQ multiplex PCR; TCRdb stores just in-frame clones and leaves some out. The table has about 190,000 clones, 79% seen once. The sequencing input was PBMCs. The receptors were sampled from a woman aged 18-30 years in good health and CMV-seronegative. CDR3s include the opening cysteine and the closing phenylalanine or tryptophan. A D gene is named only where the DNA matches it firmly. Size tells how often a clone was seen (once, few, many) or the class of an expanded clone, and some rows leave it out.

J gene,clone size,D gene,V gene,CDR3 DNA,CDR3 protein
TRBJ2-7,-,TRBD2,TRBV18,TGTGCCAGCTCACCTGGACTAGCGGGGGACGGCGAGCAGTACTTC,CASSPGLAGDGEQYF
TRBJ2-3,-,-,TRBV5-1,TGCGCCAGCGGACTGAGGGTCTCAGCGGATACGCAGTATTTT,CASGLRVSADTQYF
TRBJ1-2,-,-,TRBV27,TGTGCCAGCAGTTTCCGGTCCGAGGCCGGAGGCTACACCTTC,CASSFRSEAGGYTF
TRBJ1-4,once,-,TRBV5-1,TGCGCCAGCAGCCCAGGGGACGGAGTTGAAAAACTGTTTTTT,CASSPGDGVEKLFF
TRBJ1-1,few,-,TRBV7-2,TGTGCCAGCAGCCCTACCAGGGTTGTCGCTGAAGCTTTCTTT,CASSPTRVVAEAFF
TRBJ2-3,-,TRBD2,TRBV2,TGTGCCAGCAGCCCCAGCGGGGCGCGCACAGATACGCAGTATTTT,CASSPSGARTDTQYF
TRBJ2-5,-,-,TRBV14,TGTGCCAGCAGCCCCCACCTCGGAGAGACCCAGTACTTC,CASSPHLGETQYF
TRBJ2-2,-,-,TRBV29-1,TGCAGCGGAAGACCCGGGGATCTGGGCGGGGAGCTGTTTTTT,CSGRPGDLGGELFF
TRBJ2-7,-,TRBD2,TRBV6-5,TGTGCCAGCAGTTACTCGTTAGCGGGTGGAGACGAGCAGTACTTC,CASSYSLAGGDEQYF
TRBJ1-1,-,TRBD1,TRBV6-1,TGTGCCAGCAGGGAAAGACAGGGCGTCGCTGAAGCTTTCTTT,CASRERQGVAEAFF
TRBJ2-7,-,TRBD2,TRBV7-9,TGTGCCAGCAGCTTAGGTTGGACTAGTGACCTCTACTACGAGCAGTACTTC,CASSLGWTSDLYYEQYF
TRBJ1-3,-,-,TRBV28,TGTGCCAGCAGGAGCCCGACAGATCCTCCTGGAAACACCATATATTTT,CASRSPTDPPGNTIYF
TRBJ2-3,-,TRBD2,TRBV7-8,TGTGCCAGCAGCTTAGCCGGCGGGACTAGCCATACGCAGTATTTT,CASSLAGGTSHTQYF
TRBJ2-1,once,TRBD2,TRBV9,TGTGCCAGCAGCATTAGCGGGAGCTATGAGCAGTTCTTC,CASSISGSYEQFF
TRBJ2-7,-,-,TRBV11-3,TGTGCCAGCAGCAGGGGAAAGAGGTACGAGCAGTACTTC,CASSRGKRYEQYF
TRBJ1-1,few,-,TRBV10-2,TGCGCCAGCAGTGAGGCGGGCACCATCTCAGCTTTCTTT,CASSEAGTISAFF
TRBJ2-6,-,TRBD2,TRBV6-5,TGTGCCAGCACCCAGGGAGGGCTTGGGGCCAACGTCCTGACTTTC,CASTQGGLGANVLTF
TRBJ1-5,-,-,TRBV19,TGTGCCAGTAGTATAGAGGGCGGGTATAGCAATCAGCCCCAGCATTTT,CASSIEGGYSNQPQHF
TRBJ1-1,-,TRBD1,TRBV6-5,TGTGCCAGCAGGGACAGGGAAAACACTGAAGCTTTCTTT,CASRDRENTEAFF
TRBJ2-7,-,-,TRBV6-1,TGTGCCAGCAGTGGGGGCACCTACGAGCAGTACTTC,CASSGGTYEQYF
TRBJ2-1,once,TRBD2,TRBV9,TGTGCCAGCAGCTCCGGGGGGGCCGGGGAGCAGTTCTTC,CASSSGGAGEQFF
TRBJ2-7,-,-,TRBV5-1,TGCGCCAGCAGCCCACTAGCTACTACGGTCGAGCAGTACTTC,CASSPLATTVEQYF
TRBJ2-4,-,-,TRBV29-1,TGCAGCGTTGTGTTGATTAAGCCAGGGACTCTTCAGGGCATTCAGTACTTC,CSVVLIKPGTLQGIQYF
TRBJ2-1,-,TRBD2,TRBV4-1,TGCGCCAGCAGCCAAGAACTAGCGGGATACAATGAGCAGTTCTTC,CASSQELAGYNEQFF
TRBJ2-7,once,-,TRBV27,TGTGCCAGCAGTTTATCCTCAGATTCAGGCTACGAGCAGTACTTC,CASSLSSDSGYEQYF
TRBJ2-5,-,-,TRBV19,TGTGCCAGTAGTTGGGGGCAAGGGCCTCAAGAGACCCAGTACTTC,CASSWGQGPQETQYF
TRBJ1-5,few,TRBD1,TRBV30,TGTGCCTGGGAGGGGGCGGAGGGCCAGCCCCAGCATTTT,CAWEGAEGQPQHF